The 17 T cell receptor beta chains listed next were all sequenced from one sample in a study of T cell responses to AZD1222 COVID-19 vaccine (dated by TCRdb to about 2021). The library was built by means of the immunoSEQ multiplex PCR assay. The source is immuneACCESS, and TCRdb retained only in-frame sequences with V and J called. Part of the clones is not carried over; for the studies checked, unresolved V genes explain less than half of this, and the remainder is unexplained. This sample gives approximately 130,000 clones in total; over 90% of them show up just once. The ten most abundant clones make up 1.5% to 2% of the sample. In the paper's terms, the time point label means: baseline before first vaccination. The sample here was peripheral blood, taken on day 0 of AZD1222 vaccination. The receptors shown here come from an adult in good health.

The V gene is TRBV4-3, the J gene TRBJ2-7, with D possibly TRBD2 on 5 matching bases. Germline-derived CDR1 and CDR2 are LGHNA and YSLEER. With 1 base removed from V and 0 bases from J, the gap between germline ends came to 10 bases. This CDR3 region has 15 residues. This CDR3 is CASSQGASLSYEQYF. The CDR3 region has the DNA TGCGCCAGCAGCCAAGGGGCTAGCCTCTCCTACGAGCAGTACTTC.

CDR3 residues: CASSFGQVNEQFF. CDR3 coding DNA: TGTGCCAGCAGTTTCGGTCAGGTCAATGAGCAGTTCTTC. The chain is built from TRBV28 and TRBJ2-1; D unclear. This CDR3 is 13 amino acids long. Trimming removed 3 bases at V and 6 bases at J, with 9 bases between. CDR1 MDHEN and CDR2 SYDVKM come from the germline V gene.

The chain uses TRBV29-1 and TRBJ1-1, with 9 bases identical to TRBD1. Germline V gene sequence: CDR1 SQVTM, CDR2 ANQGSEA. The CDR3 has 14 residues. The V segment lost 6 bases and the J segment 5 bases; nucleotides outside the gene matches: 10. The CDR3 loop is CSVSKQGAQTEAFF. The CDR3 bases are TGCAGCGTATCAAAACAGGGGGCTCAGACTGAAGCTTTCTTT.

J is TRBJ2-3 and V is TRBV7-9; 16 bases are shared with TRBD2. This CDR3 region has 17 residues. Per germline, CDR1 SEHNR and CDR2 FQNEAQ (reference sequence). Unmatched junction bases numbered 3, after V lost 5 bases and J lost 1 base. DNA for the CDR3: TGTGCCAGCAGCCTAGGGACTAGCGGGGGGGGCACAGATACGCAGTATTTT. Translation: CASSLGTSGGGTDTQYF.

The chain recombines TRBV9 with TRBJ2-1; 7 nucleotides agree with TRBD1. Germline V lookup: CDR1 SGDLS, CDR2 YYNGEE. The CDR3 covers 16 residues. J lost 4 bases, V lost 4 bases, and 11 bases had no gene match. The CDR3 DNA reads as TGTGCCAGCAGCCCCCCGGGACAGACGATTTACAATGAGCAGTTCTTC. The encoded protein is CASSPPGQTIYNEQFF. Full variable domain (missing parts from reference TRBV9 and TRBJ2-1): DSGVTQTPKHLITATGQRVTLRCSPRSGDLSVYWYQQSLDQGLQFLIQYYNGEERAKGNILERFSAQQFPDLHSELNLSSLELGDSALYFCASSPPGQTIYNEQFFGPGTRLTVL.

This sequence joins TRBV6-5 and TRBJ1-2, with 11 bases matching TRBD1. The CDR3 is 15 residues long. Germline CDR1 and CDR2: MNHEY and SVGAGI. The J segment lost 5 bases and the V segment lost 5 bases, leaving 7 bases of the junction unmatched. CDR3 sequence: CASSRTGGGLYGYTF. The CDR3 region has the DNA TGTGCCAGCAGTCGGACAGGGGGCGGGTTATATGGCTACACCTTC.

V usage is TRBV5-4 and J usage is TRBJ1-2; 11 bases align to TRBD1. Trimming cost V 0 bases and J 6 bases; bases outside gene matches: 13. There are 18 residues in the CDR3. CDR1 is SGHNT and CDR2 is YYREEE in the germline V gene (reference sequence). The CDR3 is CASSLASLWTGGGDGYTF. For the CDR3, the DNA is TGTGCCAGCAGCTTGGCGTCTCTCTGGACAGGGGGCGGAGATGGCTACACCTTC. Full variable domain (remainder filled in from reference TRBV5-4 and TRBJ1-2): ETGVTQSPTHLIKTRGQQVTLRCSSQSGHNTVSWYQQALGQGPQFIFQYYREEENGRGNFPPRFSGLQFPNYSSELNVNALELDDSALYLCASSLASLWTGGGDGYTFGSGTRLTVV.

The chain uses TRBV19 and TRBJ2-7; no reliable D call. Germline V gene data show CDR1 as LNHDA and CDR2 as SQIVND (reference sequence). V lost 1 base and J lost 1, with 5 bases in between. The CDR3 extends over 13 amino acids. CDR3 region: CASSIGPSYEQYF. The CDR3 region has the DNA TGTGCCAGTAGTATAGGTCCATCCTACGAGCAGTACTTC.

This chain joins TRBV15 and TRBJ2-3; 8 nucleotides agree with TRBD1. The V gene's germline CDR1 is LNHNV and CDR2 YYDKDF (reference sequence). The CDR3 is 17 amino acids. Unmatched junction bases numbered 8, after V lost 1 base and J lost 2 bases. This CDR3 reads CATSRGTGQAPTDTQYF. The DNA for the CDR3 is TGTGCCACCAGCAGAGGAACGGGACAGGCCCCCACAGATACGCAGTATTTT.

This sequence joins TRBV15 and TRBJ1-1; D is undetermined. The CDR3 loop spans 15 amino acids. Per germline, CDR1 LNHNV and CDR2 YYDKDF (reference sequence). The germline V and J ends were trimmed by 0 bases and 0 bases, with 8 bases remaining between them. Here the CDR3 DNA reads TGTGCCACCAGCAGAGAACGGGAATTGAACACTGAAGCTTTCTTT. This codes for CATSRERELNTEAFF.

The CDR3 here is CASSPFATNTEAFF. The CDR3 nucleotides read TGTGCCAGCAGCCCTTTTGCAACGAACACTGAAGCTTTCTTT. The chain employs TRBV14 and TRBJ1-1; D is ambiguous. Germline V CDR1 and CDR2: SGHDN, FVKESK. The ends were cut back, 4 bases at V and 1 base at J, with 10 bases in the middle. There are 14 residues in the CDR3.

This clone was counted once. CDR3 in amino acids: CASSYPPGPQYF. DNA for the CDR3: TGTGCCAGCAGTTACCCTCCGGGCCCGCAGTACTTC. This rearrangement joins TRBV6-5 to TRBJ2-5; D gene ambiguous. The germline gives CDR1 MNHEY, CDR2 SVGAGI. The CDR3 is made up of 12 amino acids. V lost 2 bases, J lost 11 bases, and 12 bases lay in between.

CDR3 amino acids: CASSPVAGRTYEQYF. CDR3 DNA sequence: TGTGCCAGCAGCCCCGTCGCGGGCAGAACCTACGAGCAGTACTTC. The chain combines TRBV7-2 with TRBJ2-7; perhaps TRBD2 as D (5 bases). Per the germline V gene, CDR1 is SGHTA and CDR2 is FQGNSA. The V end was cut by 5 bases, the J end by 2 bases, with 16 bases between. The CDR3 runs 15 residues.

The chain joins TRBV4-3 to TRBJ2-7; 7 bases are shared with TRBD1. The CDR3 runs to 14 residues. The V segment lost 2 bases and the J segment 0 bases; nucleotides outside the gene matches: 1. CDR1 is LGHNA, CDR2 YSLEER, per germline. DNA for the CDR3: TGCGCCAGCAGCCAATGGGACAGCTCCTACGAGCAGTACTTC. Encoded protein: CASSQWDSSYEQYF.

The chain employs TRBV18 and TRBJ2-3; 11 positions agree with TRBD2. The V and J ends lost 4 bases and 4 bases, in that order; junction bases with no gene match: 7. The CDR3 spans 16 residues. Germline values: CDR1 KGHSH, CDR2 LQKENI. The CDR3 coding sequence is TGTGCCAGCTCACTGAATAGCGGGAGGGCCGCAGATACGCAGTATTTT. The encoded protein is CASSLNSGRAADTQYF.

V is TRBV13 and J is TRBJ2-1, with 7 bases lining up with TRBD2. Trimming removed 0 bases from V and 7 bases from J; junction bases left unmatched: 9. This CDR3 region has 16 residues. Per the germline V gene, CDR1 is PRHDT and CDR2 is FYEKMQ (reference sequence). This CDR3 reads CASSLGRGGSWNEQFF. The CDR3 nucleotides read TGTGCCAGCAGCTTAGGCCGGGGCGGGAGTTGGAATGAGCAGTTCTTC.

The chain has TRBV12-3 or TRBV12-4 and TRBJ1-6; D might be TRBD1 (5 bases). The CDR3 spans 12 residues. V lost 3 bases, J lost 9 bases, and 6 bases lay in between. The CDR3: CASSFGGSPLHF. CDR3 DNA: TGTGCCAGCAGTTTTGGGGGTTCACCCCTCCACTTT.